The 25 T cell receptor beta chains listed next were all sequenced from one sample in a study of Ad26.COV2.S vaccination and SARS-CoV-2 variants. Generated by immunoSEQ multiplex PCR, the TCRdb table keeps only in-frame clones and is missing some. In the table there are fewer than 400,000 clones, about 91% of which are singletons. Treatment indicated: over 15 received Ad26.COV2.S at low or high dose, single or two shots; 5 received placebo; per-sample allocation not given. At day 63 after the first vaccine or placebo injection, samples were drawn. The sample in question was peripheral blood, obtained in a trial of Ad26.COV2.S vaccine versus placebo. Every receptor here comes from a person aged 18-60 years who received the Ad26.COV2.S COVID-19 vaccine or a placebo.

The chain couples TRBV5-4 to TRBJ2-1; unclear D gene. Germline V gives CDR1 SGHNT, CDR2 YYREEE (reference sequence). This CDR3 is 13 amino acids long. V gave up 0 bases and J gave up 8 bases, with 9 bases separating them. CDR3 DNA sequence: TGTGCCAGCAGCTTGGTGTTAGCCCATGAGCAGTTCTTC. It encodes CASSLVLAHEQFF.

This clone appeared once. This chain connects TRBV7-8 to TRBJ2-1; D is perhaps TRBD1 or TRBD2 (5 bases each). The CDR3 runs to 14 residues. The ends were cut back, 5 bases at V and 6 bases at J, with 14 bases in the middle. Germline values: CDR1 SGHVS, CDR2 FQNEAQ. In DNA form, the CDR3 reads TGTGCCAGCAGCCCCGGGGCGAGAGCCAATGAGCAGTTCTTC. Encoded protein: CASSPGARANEQFF. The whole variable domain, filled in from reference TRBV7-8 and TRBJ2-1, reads GAGVSQSPRYKVAKRGQDVALRCDPISGHVSLFWYQQALGQGPEFLTYFQNEAQLDKSGLPSDRFFAERPEGSVSTLKIQRTQQEDSAVYLCASSPGARANEQFFGPGTRLTVL.

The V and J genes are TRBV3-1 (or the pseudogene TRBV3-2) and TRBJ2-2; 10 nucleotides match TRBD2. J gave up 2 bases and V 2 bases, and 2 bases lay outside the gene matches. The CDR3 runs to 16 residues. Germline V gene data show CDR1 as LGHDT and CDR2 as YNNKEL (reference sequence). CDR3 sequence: CASSQTSGINTGELFF. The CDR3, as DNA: TGTGCCAGCAGCCAAACTAGCGGGATAAACACCGGGGAGCTGTTTTTT.

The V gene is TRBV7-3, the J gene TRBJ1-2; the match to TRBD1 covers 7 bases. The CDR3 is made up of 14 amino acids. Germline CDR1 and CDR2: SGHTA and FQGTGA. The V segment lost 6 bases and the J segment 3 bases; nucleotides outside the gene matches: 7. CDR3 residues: CASRYDRAHYGYTF. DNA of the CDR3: TGTGCCAGCAGGTACGACAGGGCGCACTATGGCTACACCTTC.

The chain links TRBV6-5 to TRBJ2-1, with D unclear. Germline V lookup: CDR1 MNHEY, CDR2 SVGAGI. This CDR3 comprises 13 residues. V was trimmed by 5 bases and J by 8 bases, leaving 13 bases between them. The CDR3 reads CASSRLGHHEQFF. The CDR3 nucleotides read TGTGCCAGCAGTAGGCTGGGTCATCATGAGCAGTTCTTC.

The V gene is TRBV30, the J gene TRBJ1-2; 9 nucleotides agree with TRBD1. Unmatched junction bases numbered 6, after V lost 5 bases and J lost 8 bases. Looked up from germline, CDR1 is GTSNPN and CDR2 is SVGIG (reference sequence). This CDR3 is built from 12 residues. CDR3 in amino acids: CAWSGTGLGYTF. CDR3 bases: TGTGCCTGGTCCGGGACAGGGTTAGGCTACACCTTC.

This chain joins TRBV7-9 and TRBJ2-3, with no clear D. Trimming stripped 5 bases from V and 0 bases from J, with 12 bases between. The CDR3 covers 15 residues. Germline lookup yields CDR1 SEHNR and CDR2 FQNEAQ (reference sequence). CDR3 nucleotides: TGTGCCAGCAGCCTGCCGGTGGGTAGCACAGATACGCAGTATTTT. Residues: CASSLPVGSTDTQYF.

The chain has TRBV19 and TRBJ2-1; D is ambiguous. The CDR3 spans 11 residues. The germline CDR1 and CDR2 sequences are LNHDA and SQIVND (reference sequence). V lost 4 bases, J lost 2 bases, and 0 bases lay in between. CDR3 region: CASSTYNEQFF. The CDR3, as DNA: TGTGCCAGTAGTACCTACAATGAGCAGTTCTTC. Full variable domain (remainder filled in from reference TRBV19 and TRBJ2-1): DGGITQSPKYLFRKEGQNVTLSCEQNLNHDAMYWYRQDPGQGLRLIYYSQIVNDFQKGDIAEGYSVSREKKESFPLTVTSAQKNPTAFYLCASSTYNEQFFGPGTRLTVL.

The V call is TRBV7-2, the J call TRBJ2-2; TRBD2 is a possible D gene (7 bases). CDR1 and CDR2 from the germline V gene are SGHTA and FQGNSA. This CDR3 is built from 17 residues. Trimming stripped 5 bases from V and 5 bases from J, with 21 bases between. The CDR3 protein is CASSPQGGGAHTGELFF. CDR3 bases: TGTGCCAGCAGCCCGCAAGGGGGGGGCGCACATACCGGGGAGCTGTTTTTT.

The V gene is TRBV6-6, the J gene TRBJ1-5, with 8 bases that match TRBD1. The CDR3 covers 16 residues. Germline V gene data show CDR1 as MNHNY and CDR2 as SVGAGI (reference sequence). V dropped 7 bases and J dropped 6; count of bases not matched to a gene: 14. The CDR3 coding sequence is TGTGCCAGCACCAAACTCGGGCCAGGGGGCGTTCAGCCCCAGCATTTT. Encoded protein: CASTKLGPGGVQPQHF.

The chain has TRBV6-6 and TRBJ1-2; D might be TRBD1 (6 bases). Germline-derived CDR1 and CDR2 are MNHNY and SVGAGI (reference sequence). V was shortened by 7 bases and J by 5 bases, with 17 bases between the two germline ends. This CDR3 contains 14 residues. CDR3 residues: CASTKTVQGYGYTF. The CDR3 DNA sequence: TGTGCCAGCACCAAAACGGTACAGGGATATGGCTACACCTTC.

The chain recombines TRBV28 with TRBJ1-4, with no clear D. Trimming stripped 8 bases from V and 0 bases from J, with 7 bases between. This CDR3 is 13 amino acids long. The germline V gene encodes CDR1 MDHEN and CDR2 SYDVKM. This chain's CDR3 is CASGRATNEKLFF. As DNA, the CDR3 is TGTGCCAGCGGGAGGGCAACTAATGAAAAACTGTTTTTT. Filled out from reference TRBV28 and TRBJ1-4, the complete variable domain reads DVKVTQSSRYLVKRTGEKVFLECVQDMDHENMFWYRQDPGLGLRLIYFSYDVKMKEKGDIPEGYSVSREKKERFSLILESASTNQTSMYLCASGRATNEKLFFGSGTQLSVL.

The CDR3 region is CASSHPNSPLHF. In DNA, the CDR3 is TGTGCCAGCTCTCACCCCAATTCACCCCTCCACTTT. The chain recombines TRBV7-9 with TRBJ1-6; no definite D call. This CDR3 is 12 amino acids long. Germline assignment: CDR1 SEHNR and CDR2 FQNEAQ (reference sequence). Trimming cost V 8 bases and J 7 bases, with 9 bases left between them.

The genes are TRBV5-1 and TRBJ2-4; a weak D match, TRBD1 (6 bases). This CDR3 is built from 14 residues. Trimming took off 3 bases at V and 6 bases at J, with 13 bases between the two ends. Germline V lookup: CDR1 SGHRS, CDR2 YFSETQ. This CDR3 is CASSSQGSGNIQYF. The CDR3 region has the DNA TGCGCCAGCAGCTCACAGGGATCTGGAAACATTCAGTACTTC.

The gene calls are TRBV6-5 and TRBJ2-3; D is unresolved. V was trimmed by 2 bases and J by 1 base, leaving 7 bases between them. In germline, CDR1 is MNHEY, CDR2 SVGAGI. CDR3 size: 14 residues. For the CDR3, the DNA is TGTGCCAGCAGTTACAGCCAGGGCACAGATACGCAGTATTTT. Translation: CASSYSQGTDTQYF.

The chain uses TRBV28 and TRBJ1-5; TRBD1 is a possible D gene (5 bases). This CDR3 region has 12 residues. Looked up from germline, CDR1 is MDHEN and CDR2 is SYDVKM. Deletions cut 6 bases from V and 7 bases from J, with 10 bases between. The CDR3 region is CASRGPGQPQHF. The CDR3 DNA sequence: TGTGCCAGCAGGGGGCCGGGGCAGCCCCAGCATTTT.

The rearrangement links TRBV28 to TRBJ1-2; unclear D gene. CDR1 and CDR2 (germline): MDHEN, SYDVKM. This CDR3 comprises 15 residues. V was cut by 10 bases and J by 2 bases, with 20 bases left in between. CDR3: CATRPNGRENYGYTF. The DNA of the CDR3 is TGTGCCACCCGACCAAACGGGCGGGAAAACTATGGCTACACCTTC.

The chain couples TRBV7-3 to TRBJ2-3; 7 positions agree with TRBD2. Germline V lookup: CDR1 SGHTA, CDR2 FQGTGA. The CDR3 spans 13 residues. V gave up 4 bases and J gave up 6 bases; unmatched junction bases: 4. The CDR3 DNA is TGTGCCAGCAGCTCCGGGACTACCGATACGCAGTATTTT. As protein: CASSSGTTDTQYF.

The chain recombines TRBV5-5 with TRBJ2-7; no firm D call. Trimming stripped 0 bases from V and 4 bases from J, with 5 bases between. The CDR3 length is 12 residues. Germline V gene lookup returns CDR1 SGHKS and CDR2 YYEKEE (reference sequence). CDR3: CASSLEVYEQYF. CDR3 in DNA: TGTGCCAGCAGCTTGGAGGTGTACGAGCAGTACTTC.

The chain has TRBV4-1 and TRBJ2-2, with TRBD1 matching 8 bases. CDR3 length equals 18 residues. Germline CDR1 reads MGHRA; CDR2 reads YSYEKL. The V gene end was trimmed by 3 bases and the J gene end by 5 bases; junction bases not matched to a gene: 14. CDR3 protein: CASSQWPWQGANTGELFF. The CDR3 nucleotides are TGCGCCAGCAGCCAGTGGCCCTGGCAGGGGGCCAATACCGGGGAGCTGTTTTTT.

The CDR3 spells CASSQTILDEQYF. In DNA form, the CDR3 reads TGCGCCAGCAGCCAGACCATACTAGACGAGCAGTACTTC. The J gene is TRBJ2-7, the V gene TRBV4-1; a weak D match, TRBD2 (5 bases). CDR3 length: 13 amino acids. CDR1 is MGHRA, CDR2 YSYEKL, per germline. V gave up 3 bases and J gave up 5 bases, with 11 bases separating them.

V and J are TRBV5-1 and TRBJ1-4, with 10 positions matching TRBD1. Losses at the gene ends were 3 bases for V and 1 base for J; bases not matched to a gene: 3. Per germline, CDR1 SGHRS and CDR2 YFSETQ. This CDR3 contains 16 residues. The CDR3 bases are TGCGCCAGCAGCTCGGGGACAGGGGTAACTAATGAAAAACTGTTTTTT. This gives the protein CASSSGTGVTNEKLFF. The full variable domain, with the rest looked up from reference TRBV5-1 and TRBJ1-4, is KAGVTQTPRYLIKTRGQQVTLSCSPISGHRSVSWYQQTPGQGLQFLFEYFSETQRNKGNFPGRFSGRQFSNSRSEMNVSTLELGDSALYLCASSSGTGVTNEKLFFGSGTQLSVL.

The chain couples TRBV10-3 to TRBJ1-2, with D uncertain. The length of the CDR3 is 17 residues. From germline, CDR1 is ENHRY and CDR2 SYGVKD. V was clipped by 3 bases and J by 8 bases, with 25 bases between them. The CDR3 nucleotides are TGTGCCATCAGTGACCCGATAAAGCGTGGAAAGGCGTTCGGCTACACCTTC. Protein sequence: CAISDPIKRGKAFGYTF.

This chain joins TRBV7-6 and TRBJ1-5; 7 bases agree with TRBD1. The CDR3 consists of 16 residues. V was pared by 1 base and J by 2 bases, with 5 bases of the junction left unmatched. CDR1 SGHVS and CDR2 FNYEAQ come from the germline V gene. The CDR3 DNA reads TGTGCCAGCAGCTTAGAGGCAGGGGGTCGCAATCAGCCCCAGCATTTT. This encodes CASSLEAGGRNQPQHF.

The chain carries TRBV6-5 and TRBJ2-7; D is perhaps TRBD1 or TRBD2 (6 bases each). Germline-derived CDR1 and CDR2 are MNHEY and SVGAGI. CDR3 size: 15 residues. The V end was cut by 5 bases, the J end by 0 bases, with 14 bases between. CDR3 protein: CASSTVGGPSYEQYF. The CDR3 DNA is TGTGCCAGCAGTACTGTAGGGGGGCCCTCCTACGAGCAGTACTTC.